Listed here are 3 T cell receptor beta chains from one sample, sequenced in a study of blood T cell repertoires in COVID-19. Data came from immunoSEQ multiplex PCR; TCRdb stores just in-frame clones and leaves some out. Of 390,000 or so clones listed, under 85% were seen once; the top ten hold 5.1%. The sequenced sample consisted of PBMCs or T cells enriched from blood (not recorded which). The receptors come from a woman in her 50s who had recovered from COVID-19.

This chain uses TRBV5-1 with TRBJ2-1, with TRBD2 matching over 9 bases. V lost 0 bases, J lost 5 bases, and 12 bases stayed unmatched. Per germline, CDR1 SGHRS and CDR2 YFSETQ. The CDR3 extends over 18 amino acids. The CDR3 DNA reads TGCGCCAGCAGCTTGGGTCCCCAGAGCGGGAGGAGGGACAATGAGCAGTTCTTC. Encoded protein: CASSLGPQSGRRDNEQFF.

The CDR3 nucleotides read TGTGCCAGAAGATTACAGGTGGCCGGGGAGCTGTTTTTT. This codes for CARRLQVAGELFF. The rearrangement links TRBV28 to TRBJ2-2, with a tentative D call TRBD1 (5 bases). The germline V gene encodes CDR1 MDHEN and CDR2 SYDVKM. Trimming pared 9 bases from V and 6 bases from J, leaving 14 bases between. This CDR3 spans 13 amino acids.

The rearrangement uses TRBV18 and TRBJ2-5; TRBD1 matches at 8 bases. Germline lookup yields CDR1 KGHSH and CDR2 LQKENI. V lost 1 base to trimming and J lost 5 bases; unmatched junction nucleotides: 9. The CDR3 contains 16 residues. CDR3 sequence (DNA): TGTGCCAGCTCACCACAACCTTGGACAGGGACGGAGACCCAGTACTTC. Translated, it gives CASSPQPWTGTETQYF.